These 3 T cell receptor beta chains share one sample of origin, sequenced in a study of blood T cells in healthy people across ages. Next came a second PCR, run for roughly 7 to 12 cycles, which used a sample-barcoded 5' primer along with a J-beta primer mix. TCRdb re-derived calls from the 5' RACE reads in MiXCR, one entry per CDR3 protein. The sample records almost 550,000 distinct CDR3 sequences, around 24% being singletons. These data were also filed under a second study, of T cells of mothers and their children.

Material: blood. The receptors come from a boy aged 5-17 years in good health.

CDR3 region: CSAGSFLAGGGNEQFF. Here the CDR3 DNA reads TGCAGTGCTGGGTCCTTTCTGGCGGGGGGAGGCAATGAGCAGTTCTTC. The chain carries TRBV20-1 and TRBJ2-1, with 8 bases that match TRBD2. The CDR3 is 16 residues long. The trim removed 5 bases at V and 6 bases at J, leaving 15 bases unmatched. Germline loops: CDR1 DFQATT, CDR2 SNEGSKA (reference sequence).

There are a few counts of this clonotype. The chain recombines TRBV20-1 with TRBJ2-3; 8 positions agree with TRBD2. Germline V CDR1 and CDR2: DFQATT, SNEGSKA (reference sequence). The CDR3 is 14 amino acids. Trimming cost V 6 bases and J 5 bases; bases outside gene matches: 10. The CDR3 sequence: CSAPRGGVGDTQYF. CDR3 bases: TGCAGTGCCCCTCGGGGGGGGGTCGGAGATACGCAGTATTTT.

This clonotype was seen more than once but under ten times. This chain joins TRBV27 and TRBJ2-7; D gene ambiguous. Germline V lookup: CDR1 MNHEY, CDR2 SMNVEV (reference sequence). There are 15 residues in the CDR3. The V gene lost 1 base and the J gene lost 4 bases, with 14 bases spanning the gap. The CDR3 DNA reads TGTGCCAGCAGTTTATTTTCCAGCCCCAATTACGAGCAGTACTTC. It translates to CASSLFSSPNYEQYF.